A selection of T cell receptor beta chains follows, all from one sample in a study of T cell responses to AZD1222 COVID-19 vaccine. Profiled with immunoSEQ multiplex PCR; TCRdb holds only in-frame clones, not every one. The top ten clones hold around 5% of a sample with some 70,000 clones, 82% of them seen once. The material was peripheral blood, obtained on day 0 of AZD1222 vaccination. The receptors stem from an adult in good health. Each CDR3 is given with its conserved first and last residue. D genes are given only for firm matches. Where a row states a size, it is once, few, many or the class of an expanded clone; other rows omit it.

CDR3 protein,CDR3 DNA,clone size,CDR3 length,V gene,J gene,D gene
CASSRGPAPGSSYEQYF,TGTGCCAGCAGCCGAGGTCCAGCGCCCGGGAGCTCCTACGAGCAGTACTTC,few,17,TRBV3-1/TRBV3-2,TRBJ2-7,.
CASSEGPSSGNTIYF,TGTGCCAGCAGTGAAGGCCCAAGCTCTGGAAACACCATATATTTT,.,15,TRBV2,TRBJ1-3,.
CASSPTGSETQYF,TGTGCCAGCAGTCCGACAGGGTCGGAGACCCAGTACTTC,few,13,TRBV28,TRBJ2-5,TRBD1
CASSQATGFSNTEAFF,TGCGCCAGCAGCCAAGCCACAGGGTTTTCGAACACTGAAGCTTTCTTT,.,16,TRBV4-1,TRBJ1-1,.
CASSQGDGYRVEQYF,TGTGCCAGCAGCCAAGGGGACGGGTACAGGGTCGAGCAGTACTTC,.,15,TRBV3-1/TRBV3-2,TRBJ2-7,.
CASSPGFGRNEQFF,TGTGCCAGCAGCCCGGGCTTCGGGCGCAATGAGCAGTTCTTC,.,14,TRBV7-3,TRBJ2-1,.
CASSYGPGAYEQYF,TGTGCCAGCAGTTACGGCCCTGGGGCTTACGAGCAGTACTTC,.,14,TRBV6-5,TRBJ2-7,.
CATSAGSETQYF,TGTGCCACATCTGCGGGGTCGGAGACCCAGTACTTC,.,12,TRBV19,TRBJ2-5,.
CASRAGTGPYEQYF,TGTGCCAGCAGAGCCGGGACTGGTCCCTACGAGCAGTACTTC,.,14,TRBV7-8,TRBJ2-7,.
CASSPDQGGNSPLHF,TGTGCCAGCTCACCGGACCAGGGCGGCAATTCACCCCTCCACTTT,.,15,TRBV18,TRBJ1-6,.
CASSFKGAGDTQYF,TGTGCCAGCAGCTTTAAGGGAGCGGGGGATACGCAGTATTTT,.,14,TRBV7-3,TRBJ2-3,TRBD2
CASSSRPAGEPDEQYF,TGTGCCAGCAGCTCACGGCCAGCGGGGGAGCCAGACGAGCAGTACTTC,.,16,TRBV9,TRBJ2-7,TRBD2
CASSEGTGFTEAFF,TGTGCCAGCAGTGAAGGGACAGGGTTCACTGAAGCTTTCTTT,few,14,TRBV25-1,TRBJ1-1,TRBD1
CASSLEADAEQYF,TGTGCCAGCAGCTTAGAGGCCGACGCCGAGCAGTACTTC,medium-sized,13,TRBV7-8,TRBJ2-7,.